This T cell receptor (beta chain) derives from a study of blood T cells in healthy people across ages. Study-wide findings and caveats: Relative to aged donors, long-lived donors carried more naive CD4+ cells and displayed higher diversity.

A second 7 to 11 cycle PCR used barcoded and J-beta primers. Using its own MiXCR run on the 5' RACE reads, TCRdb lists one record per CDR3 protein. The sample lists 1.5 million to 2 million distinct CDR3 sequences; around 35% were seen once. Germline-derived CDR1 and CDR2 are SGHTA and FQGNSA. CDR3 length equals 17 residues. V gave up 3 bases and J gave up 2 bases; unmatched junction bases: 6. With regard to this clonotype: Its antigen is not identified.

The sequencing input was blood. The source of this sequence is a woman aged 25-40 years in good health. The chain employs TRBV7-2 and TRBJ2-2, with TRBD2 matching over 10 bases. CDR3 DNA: TGTGCCAGCAGCTTTTTCAGGACTAGCGGCAACACCGGGGAGCTGTTTTTT. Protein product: CASSFFRTSGNTGELFF. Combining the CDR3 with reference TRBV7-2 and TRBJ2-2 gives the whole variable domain GAGVSQSPSNKVTEKGKDVELRCDPISGHTALYWYRQSLGQGLEFLIYFQGNSAPDKSGLPSDRFSAERTGGSVSTLTIQRTQQEDSAVYLCASSFFRTSGNTGELFFGEGSRLTVL.